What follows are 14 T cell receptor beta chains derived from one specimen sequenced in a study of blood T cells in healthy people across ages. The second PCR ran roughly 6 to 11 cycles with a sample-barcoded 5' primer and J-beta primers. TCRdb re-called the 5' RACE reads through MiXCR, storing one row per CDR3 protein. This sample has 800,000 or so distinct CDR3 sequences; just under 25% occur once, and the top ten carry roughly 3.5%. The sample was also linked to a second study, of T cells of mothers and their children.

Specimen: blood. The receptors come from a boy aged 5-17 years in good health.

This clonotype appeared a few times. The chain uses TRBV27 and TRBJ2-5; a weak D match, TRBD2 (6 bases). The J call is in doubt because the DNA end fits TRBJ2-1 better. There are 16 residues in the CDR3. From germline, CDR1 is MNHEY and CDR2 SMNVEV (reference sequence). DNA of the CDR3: TGTGCCAGCAGCCACTTACCGGGACTTGGGGTAGATGAGCAGTTCTTC. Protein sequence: CASSHLPGLGVDEQFF.

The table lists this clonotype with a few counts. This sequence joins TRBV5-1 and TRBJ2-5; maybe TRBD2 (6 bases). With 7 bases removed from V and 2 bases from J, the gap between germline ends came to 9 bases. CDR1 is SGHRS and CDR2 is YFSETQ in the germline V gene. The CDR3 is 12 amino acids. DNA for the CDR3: TGCGCCAGCGGGGCGGGACAAGAGACCCAGTACTTC. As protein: CASGAGQETQYF. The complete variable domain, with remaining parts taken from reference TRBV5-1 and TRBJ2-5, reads KAGVTQTPRYLIKTRGQQVTLSCSPISGHRSVSWYQQTPGQGLQFLFEYFSETQRNKGNFPGRFSGRQFSNSRSEMNVSTLELGDSALYLCASGAGQETQYFGPGTRLLVL.

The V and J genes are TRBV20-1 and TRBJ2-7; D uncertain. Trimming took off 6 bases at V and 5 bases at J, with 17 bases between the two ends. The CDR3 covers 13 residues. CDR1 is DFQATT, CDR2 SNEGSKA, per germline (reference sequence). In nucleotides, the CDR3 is TGCAGTGCCGCAGCAGGTTTTATCAACGAGCAGTACTTC. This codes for CSAAAGFINEQYF.

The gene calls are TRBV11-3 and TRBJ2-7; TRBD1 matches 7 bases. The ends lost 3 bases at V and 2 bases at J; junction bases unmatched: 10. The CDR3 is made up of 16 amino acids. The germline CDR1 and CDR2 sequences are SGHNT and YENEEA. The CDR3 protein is CASSFASGTATYEQYF. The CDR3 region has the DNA TGTGCCAGCAGCTTCGCCTCCGGGACAGCGACCTACGAGCAGTACTTC.

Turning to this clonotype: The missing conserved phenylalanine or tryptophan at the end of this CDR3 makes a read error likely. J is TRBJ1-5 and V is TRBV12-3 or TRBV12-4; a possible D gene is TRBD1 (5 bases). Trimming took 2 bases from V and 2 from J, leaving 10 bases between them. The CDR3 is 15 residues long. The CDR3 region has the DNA TGTGCCAGCAGTTTAAATGGGGGAGGCAATCAGCCCCAGCATCTT. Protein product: CASSLNGGGNQPQHL.

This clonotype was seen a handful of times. The CDR3 reads CASSLVLGGTNEKLFF. CDR3 in DNA: TGTGCCAGCAGCTTAGTTCTGGGAGGAACTAATGAAAAACTGTTTTTT. The chain couples TRBV7-9 to TRBJ1-4; D call uncertain. V was trimmed by 1 base and J by 1 base, leaving 10 bases between them. The CDR3 is made up of 16 amino acids. Germline V CDR1 and CDR2: SEHNR, FQNEAQ (reference sequence). The variable domain in full, with the rest retrieved from reference TRBV7-9 and TRBJ1-4, is DTGVSQNPRHKITKRGQNVTFRCDPISEHNRLYWYRQTLGQGPEFLTYFQNEAQLEKSRLLSDRFSAERPKGSFSTLEIQRTEQGDSAMYLCASSLVLGGTNEKLFFGSGTQLSVL.

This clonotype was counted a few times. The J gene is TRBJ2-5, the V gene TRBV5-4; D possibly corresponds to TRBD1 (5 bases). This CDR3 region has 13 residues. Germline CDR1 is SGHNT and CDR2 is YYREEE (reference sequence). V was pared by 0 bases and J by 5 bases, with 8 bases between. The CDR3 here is CASSLEGSETQYF. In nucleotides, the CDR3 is TGTGCCAGCAGCTTGGAGGGGTCGGAGACCCAGTACTTC.

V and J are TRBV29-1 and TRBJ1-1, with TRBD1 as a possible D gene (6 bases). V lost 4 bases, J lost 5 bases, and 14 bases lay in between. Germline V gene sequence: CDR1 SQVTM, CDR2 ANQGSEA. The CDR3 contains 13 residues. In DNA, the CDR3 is TGCAGCGTTGGAGGCCAGGGGAGGACTGAAGCTTTCTTT. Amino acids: CSVGGQGRTEAFF. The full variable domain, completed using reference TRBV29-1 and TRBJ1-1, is SAVISQKPSRDICQRGTSLTIQCQVDSQVTMMFWYRQQPGQSLTLIATANQGSEATYESGFVIDKFPISRPNLTFSTLTVSNMSPEDSSIYLCSVGGQGRTEAFFGQGTRLTVV.

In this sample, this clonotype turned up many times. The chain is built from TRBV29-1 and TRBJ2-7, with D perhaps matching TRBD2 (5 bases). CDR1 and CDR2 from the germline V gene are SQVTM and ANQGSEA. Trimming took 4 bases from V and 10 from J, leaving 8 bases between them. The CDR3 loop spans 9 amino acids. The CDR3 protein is CSVGRTQYF. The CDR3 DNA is TGCAGCGTTGGACGGACTCAGTACTTC.

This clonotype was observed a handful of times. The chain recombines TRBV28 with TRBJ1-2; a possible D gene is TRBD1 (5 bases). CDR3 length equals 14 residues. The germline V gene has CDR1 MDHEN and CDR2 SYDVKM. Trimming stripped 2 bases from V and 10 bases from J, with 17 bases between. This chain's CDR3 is CASSLGDGTADYTF. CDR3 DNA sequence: TGTGCCAGCAGTTTAGGCGACGGGACTGCGGACTACACCTTC.

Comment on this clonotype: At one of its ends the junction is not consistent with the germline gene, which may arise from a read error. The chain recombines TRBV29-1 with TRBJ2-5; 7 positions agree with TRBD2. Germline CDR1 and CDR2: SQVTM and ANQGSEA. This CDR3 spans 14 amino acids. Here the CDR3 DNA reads TGCAGCGTTGAGTCACTAGCGAGGCAAGAGGCCCAGTACTTC. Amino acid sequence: CSVESLARQEAQYF.

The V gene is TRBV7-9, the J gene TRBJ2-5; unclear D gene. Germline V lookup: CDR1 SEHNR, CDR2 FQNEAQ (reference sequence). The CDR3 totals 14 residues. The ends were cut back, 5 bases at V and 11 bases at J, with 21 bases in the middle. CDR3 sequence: CASSPLSGSYQQYF. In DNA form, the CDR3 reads TGTGCCAGCAGCCCTCTCTCAGGCTCCTACCAGCAGTACTTC.

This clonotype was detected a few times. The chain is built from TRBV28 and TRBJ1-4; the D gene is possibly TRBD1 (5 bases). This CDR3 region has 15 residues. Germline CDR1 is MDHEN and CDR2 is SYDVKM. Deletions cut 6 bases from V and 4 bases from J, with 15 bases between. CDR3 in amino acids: CASSRGTAFNEKLFF. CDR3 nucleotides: TGTGCCAGCAGCCGCGGGACGGCTTTTAATGAAAAACTGTTTTTT.

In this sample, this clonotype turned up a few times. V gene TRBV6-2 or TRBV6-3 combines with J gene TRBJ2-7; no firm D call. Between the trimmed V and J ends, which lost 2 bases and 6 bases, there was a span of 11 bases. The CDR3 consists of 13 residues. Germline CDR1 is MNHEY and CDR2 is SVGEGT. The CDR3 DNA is TGTGCCAGCAGTTACCCCGGCGCCGTCGAGCAGTACTTC. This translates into CASSYPGAVEQYF.